The entry below gives a single T cell receptor (beta chain) sequence along with its context. What this receptor recognizes is not known. No per-base quality is available; no much larger clone lies one base away. The record originates from a study of cytomegalovirus exposure and HLA in healthy donors (dated by TCRdb to 2015 to 2018). Regarding the study in general: An earlier analysis of 550 to 700 of the donors reported approximately 270 Gb of sequence data and 117 million unique TCR beta sequences from 150 million to 200 million T cells. An early release covering some 640 HLA-typed donors comprised 250 to 350 gigabases of sequencing data and approximately 85 million unique TCR sequences. Of the approximately 400 genotyped donors, less than 85% were placed in the genetic ancestry cluster associated with self-reported Caucasian donors. The study aimed to test whether cataloging public T cell receptors could reveal signatures of past pathogen exposure. The T cell repertoires of 550 to 850 subjects were profiled by immunosequencing and related to cytomegalovirus serostatus. Besides the first cohort of more than 650 subjects, a separate validation cohort made up of 120 different subjects was used. High-throughput TCR immunosequencing, statistical association of individual TCRs with disease status, and machine learning were combined to predict cytomegalovirus infection status. A later analysis re-analyzed previously published TCR beta repertoires from approximately 670 donors and added high-resolution HLA genotyping to study TCR occurrence patterns. The later analysis used no new phenotypic data to find candidate immune exposures, relying instead on TCR beta sequences and their occurrence across donors. In an earlier analysis of roughly 600 of the donors, high-throughput TCR beta sequencing was used to judge whether each TCR beta V gene segment behaved as functional or pseudogenic. Donor age, sex, ethnicity and CMV serostatus were compiled alongside the repertoire data. Genome-wide SNP genotypes for about 65% of the 666 donors were used in a later genetic analysis, which treated that subset as a discovery cohort. Every repertoire in the discovery cohort had been generated on one and the same sequencing platform. HLA typing included class I and class II loci at four-digit resolution. Typing coverage differed by locus: A, B, C, DRB1 and DQB1 were typed in about 629-640 donors, DQA1 in 522, DPA1 in 600 to 610, and DPB1 in just under 490. Because of strong linkage in the cohort, roughly five DR-DQ haplotypes were treated as single units for association and clustering. Across some 400 genotyped donors of the cohort, an average of approximately 240,000 unique TCR beta nucleotide sequences per donor were sequenced, and 15% to 20% of those sequences were non-productive. Study-level results and caveats: A later analysis associated around 16,000 TCR beta sequences with specific HLA alleles at a false discovery rate of 0.05. Because some donors lacked HLA typing at each locus, the association tests relied only on the typed subset. Presence/absence analyses assumed roughly uniform sequencing depth across donors, an assumption that may not hold. A later genetic analysis reported fewer N-insertions in productive TCRs among donors in an Asian-associated ancestry cluster than the 666-donor mean. Correlated functional status among segregating V segments might reflect linkage disequilibrium, but an unknown experimental factor could not be ruled out. It was suggested by the authors that the approach could potentially be generalized to other disease states and immunological phenotypes. In a later analysis, most CMV-associated TCR beta chains were found to appear HLA-restricted, with HLA associations seemingly driven largely by CMV exposure. For the cohort, immune exposure information was limited to CMV serostatus. A later analysis reported that several top co-occurrence clusters appeared linked to parvovirus B19, influenza, CMV and Epstein-Barr virus. The 87-base-pair reads could not distinguish some IMGT-functional V segments, including TRBV6-2 and TRBV6-3, so those segments were excluded. Assigning TCR associations to individual alleles was difficult when HLA alleles, especially DR and DQ, strongly co-occurred. An association between a missense DCLRE1C variant and V-gene and J-gene trimming of TCR beta chains was found in a later genetic analysis and replicated in an independent cohort. A further reported finding was that TCR beta sequences accurately predicted the HLA-A and HLA-B alleles for most subjects in the first cohort. According to a later analysis, TCR association rates differed among HLA loci, with DRB1 alleles showing the most associated TCRs and HLA-C alleles showing the fewest. Because counts were too low, roughly 17 rarely observed V segments, including chromosome 9 orphons, were left out of the earlier analysis of a few hundred of the donors. In both the original and validation cohorts, the classifier was reported to diagnose cytomegalovirus status with high specificity and sensitivity. In a later analysis, HLA-associated TCR beta chains showed more clonal expansion and lower generation probabilities than non-associated chains that were equally common. Most TCR sequences were seen in very few donors, while some public TCRs were found in many individuals. In an earlier analysis of 500 to 650 of the donors, most TCR beta V segments appeared in productive rearrangements about 87% or about 30% of the time, broadly matching IMGT annotations. A cluster of highly shared sequence variants was judged likely to represent a technical artifact of the sequencing pipeline. Three of the identified cytomegalovirus-associated TCR beta chains were confirmed in vitro to be specific for cytomegalovirus antigens. The study listed 164 TCR beta chains as associated with cytomegalovirus. Only TCR beta chains were sequenced in this cohort, and the absence of alpha or paired-chain data limited detectable features.

To prepare the library, the immunoSEQ multiplex PCR assay was applied. For the multiplex PCR, a mixture combining 60 forward primers for TCR Vbeta segments and 13 reverse primers for TCR Jbeta segments was used. The CDR3 region of rearranged TCR beta genes was amplified from genomic DNA by a multiplex PCR assay. Amplified TCR beta libraries were sequenced as 87-base-pair reads on the Illumina HiSeq System. In the authors' own workflow: A later analysis tallied 75 million to 85 million unique TCR beta chains across the 666 repertoires, and some 10 million of those chains were shared by two or more donors. To remove PCR and sequencing errors, raw reads were error-corrected and collapsed into unique sequences using a nearest-neighbor algorithm that merged closely related sequences. V, D and J gene segments were assigned by aligning CDR3 sequences to IMGT reference sequences. Each retained sequence needed at least a six-nucleotide match to both a V gene segment and a J gene segment. A rearrangement was called productive if the CDR3 had no stop codons and remained in frame with V and J, and every other rearrangement was called non-productive. Following IMGT convention, CDR3 was defined as the stretch from the second conserved V-encoded cysteine up to the conserved J-encoded phenylalanine. The earlier analysis of around 640 of the donors excluded sequences that lacked an unambiguous match to a single V gene segment. An earlier analysis of about 590 of the donors classified V segments as functional when productive rearrangements were above 56.7% and as segregating when the standard deviation between donors was above 5%. A statistical classification framework was built for diagnosing cytomegalovirus status from the catalog of TCR beta chain sequences. V and J gene assignment, in a later analysis, came from comparing TCR nucleotide sequences with IMGT/GENE-DB human TR gene sequences. In a later analysis, CDR3 sequences and most-parsimonious VDJ recombination scenarios were assigned using the TCRdist pipeline. In a later analysis, each TCR beta chain was defined by its CDR3 amino acid sequence together with its V-gene family, and reads without a unique V-gene family were excluded. A later analysis removed 592 highly shared, low-generation-probability nucleotide sequences to deal with suspected cross-contamination and a sequencing artifact. In a later analysis, a clonal expansion index for each public chain was calculated from normalized within-repertoire ranks of inferred template counts. Generation probabilities in a later analysis came from a VDJ recombination model fitted to out-of-frame rearrangements, and those results were checked against IGoR. In a later analysis, hypergeometric tests were used to score TCR-TCR, TCR-HLA and TCR-CMV co-occurrence, with a repertoire-size bias correction applied to TCR pairs. A later analysis estimated false discovery rates by permuting HLA or CMV assignments 20 times. In a later analysis, co-occurring TCRs were grouped using DBSCAN, and TCRdist sequence similarity was added for clustering within HLA-allele-positive subsets. Repertoires with fewer than 30,000 or more than 120,000 public chains, plus five repertoires with anomalous nucleotide sharing, were excluded from co-occurrence clustering. TCRdb carries this immuneACCESS record with in-frame sequences only. Its versions omit some clonotypes, under half of them owing to an unresolved V gene in the studies checked, with the rest unexplained. V and J calls plus clone size are reproduced from that table; the DNA served to infer D and trimming. The sample table lists approximately 150,000 clones, roughly 73% of them with a count of one. Around 11% of the sample comes from the top ten.

The cohort comprised more than 550 healthy bone marrow donors. At the time of sampling, every cohort member was nominally healthy, though immune exposures that went unrecorded were likely present. The donor tested CMV seropositive and was one of the 289 seropositive cohort members. Every donor gave a peripheral blood sample, and the peripheral blood mononuclear cells from that sample were used for TCR beta sequencing. The Qiagen DNeasy Blood Extraction Kit was used to extract genomic DNA from the blood cell samples. Including cysteine and phenylalanine, the CDR3 has 15 amino acids. Only the CDR3 DNA is retained, 45 bases long and in frame from the first base. From the germline V gene, CDR1 is WSHSY and CDR2 is SAAADI. V is pared back by 10 bases and J by 5 bases, with 21 bases lying between the germline termini.

The clonotype was recovered from a man aged 18-30 years in good health and CMV-seropositive. Sequencing was performed on PBMCs. This chain is built from TRBV10-2 and TRBJ2-1; TRBD1 is a possible D gene, resting on 5 matching bases. This receptor has the CDR3 CATGQGKLENNEQFF. The nucleotide sequence is given as TGCGCCACCGGTCAGGGCAAGTTAGAGAACAATGAGCAGTTCTTC.